This TCR beta chain emerged from a study of shared clonotypes between healthy human individuals. Study summary: CD8 memory received one plate per donor, CD8 naive two, CD4 memory three and CD4 naive three.

Genomic DNA per cell subset filled all wells of several immunoSEQ plates. Generated by immunoSEQ multiplex PCR, the TCRdb table keeps only in-frame clones and is missing some. The table includes approximately 2,000,000 clones, 93% detected once. Naive CD8 cells lacked CD45RO and underwent positive selection for CCR7, leaving out terminally differentiated effector memory CD45RA+ cells. The study drew all its donors from Caucasian adults living in Nashville, Tennessee. Whole-study results and caveats: Clonotypes not shared had lower generation probabilities than those common to all four donors.

This clone has a handful of counts. Its antigen remains unidentified. The same CDR3 is also encoded by other DNA sequences in this sample. Germline V gene data show CDR1 as SGDLS and CDR2 as YYNGEE. V shed 3 bases and J shed 0 bases, with 7 bases lying between them. This CDR3 has 14 residues. The TCR comes from a man aged 18 to 35 in good health. Some clones in this sample may be carry-over from other donors' samples. Sample: naive CD8+ T cells from PBMCs. The chain has TRBV9 and TRBJ1-3, with D unresolved. The CDR3 is CASSAGDSGNTIYF. The CDR3 region has the DNA TGTGCCAGCAGCGCGGGCGACTCTGGAAACACCATATATTTT.